The 5 T cell receptor beta chains below all came from one sample that was sequenced in a study of OX40 agonist ivuxolimab in advanced cancers. Assay used: immunoSEQ multiplex PCR; TCRdb lists only in-frame clones, some missing. The sample holds 100,000 or so clones, about 91% seen once. This specimen was CD4+ or CD8+ T cells sorted from blood, taken in a trial of the OX40 agonist ivuxolimab. The receptors originated from an adult with an advanced solid tumor such as melanoma, head and neck, liver or kidney cancer.

The gene calls are TRBV4-1 and TRBJ2-4; 7 bases match TRBD2. The CDR3 contains 17 residues. Trimming cost V 2 bases and J 0 bases; bases outside gene matches: 7. CDR1 and CDR2 (germline): MGHRA, YSYEKL. CDR3 amino acids: CASSQPTSASAKNIQYF. CDR3 bases: TGCGCCAGCAGCCAACCTACTAGCGCTTCAGCCAAAAACATTCAGTACTTC.

The V gene is TRBV10-1, the J gene TRBJ1-1; 7 nucleotides line up with TRBD1. V trimming: 5 bases; J trimming: 5 bases; junction bases outside the gene matches: 5. CDR3 size: 13 residues. Germline V gene lookup returns CDR1 WNHNN and CDR2 SYGVQD (reference sequence). CDR3 protein: CASSRTGETEAFF. The CDR3 DNA is TGCGCCAGCAGTCGAACAGGGGAAACTGAAGCTTTCTTT.

V and J are TRBV18 and TRBJ2-7; D uncertain. The V and J ends lost 2 bases and 3 bases respectively, with 11 bases between them. The CDR3 runs 14 residues. CDR1 is KGHSH and CDR2 is LQKENI in the germline V gene. DNA of the CDR3: TGTGCCAGCTCACCAGGTGCAGGCTTCTACGAGCAGTACTTC. Translating it yields CASSPGAGFYEQYF.

This chain joins TRBV5-6 and TRBJ2-7; a possible D gene is TRBD1 (6 bases). Trimming removed 5 bases at V and 6 bases at J, with 21 bases between. The germline V gene encodes CDR1 SGHDT and CDR2 YYEEEE. The CDR3 is made up of 15 amino acids. CDR3 amino acids: CASSLRGYPRFEQYF. DNA of the CDR3: TGTGCCAGCAGTTTAAGGGGGTATCCTAGGTTCGAGCAGTACTTC.

The chain has TRBV19 and TRBJ2-5; a possible D gene is TRBD1 (6 bases). The CDR3 consists of 15 residues. The germline V and J ends were trimmed by 5 bases and 5 bases, with 18 bases remaining between them. Germline CDR1 and CDR2: LNHDA and SQIVND (reference sequence). CDR3 sequence (DNA): TGTGCCAGTAGTCCCCTCTACAGGGCCCGGGAGACCCAGTACTTC. It codes for CASSPLYRARETQYF.